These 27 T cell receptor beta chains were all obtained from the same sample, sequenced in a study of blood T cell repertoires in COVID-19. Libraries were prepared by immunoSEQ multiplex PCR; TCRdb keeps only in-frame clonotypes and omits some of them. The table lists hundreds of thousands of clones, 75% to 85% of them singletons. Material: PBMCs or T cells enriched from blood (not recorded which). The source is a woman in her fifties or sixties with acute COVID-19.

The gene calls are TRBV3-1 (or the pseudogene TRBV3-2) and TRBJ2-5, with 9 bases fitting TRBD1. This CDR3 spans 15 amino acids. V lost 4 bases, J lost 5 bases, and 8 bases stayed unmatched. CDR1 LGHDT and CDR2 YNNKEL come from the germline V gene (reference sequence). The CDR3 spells CASSPNNRGRETQYF. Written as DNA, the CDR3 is TGTGCCAGCAGCCCGAATAACAGGGGGCGGGAGACCCAGTACTTC.

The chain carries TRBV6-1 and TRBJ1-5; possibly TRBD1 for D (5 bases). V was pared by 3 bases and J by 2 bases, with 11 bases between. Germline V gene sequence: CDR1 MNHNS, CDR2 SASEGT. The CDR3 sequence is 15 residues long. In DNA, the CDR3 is TGTGCCAGCAGTGAGTTGGGGGGAGGCAATCAGCCCCAGCATTTT. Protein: CASSELGGGNQPQHF.

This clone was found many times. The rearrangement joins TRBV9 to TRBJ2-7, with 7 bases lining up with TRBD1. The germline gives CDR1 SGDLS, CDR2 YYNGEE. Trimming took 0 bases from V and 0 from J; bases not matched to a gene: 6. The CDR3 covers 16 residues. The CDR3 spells CASSVDPRTGSYEQYF. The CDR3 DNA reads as TGTGCCAGCAGCGTAGACCCTCGGACAGGCTCCTACGAGCAGTACTTC.

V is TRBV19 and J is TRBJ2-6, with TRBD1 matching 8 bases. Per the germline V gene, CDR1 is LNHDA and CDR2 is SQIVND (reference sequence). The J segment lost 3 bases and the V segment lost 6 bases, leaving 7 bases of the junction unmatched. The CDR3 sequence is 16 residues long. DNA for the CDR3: TGTGCCAGTAGGACGACAGGGGATTTTGGGGCCAACGTCCTGACTTTC. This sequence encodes CASRTTGDFGANVLTF.

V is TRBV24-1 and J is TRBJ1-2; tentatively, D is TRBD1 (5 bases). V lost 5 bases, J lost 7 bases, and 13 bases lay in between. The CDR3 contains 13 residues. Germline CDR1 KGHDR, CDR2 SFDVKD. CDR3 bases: TGTGCCACCAGTGTCGGGCCGGGGGGTGGCTACACCTTC. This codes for CATSVGPGGGYTF.

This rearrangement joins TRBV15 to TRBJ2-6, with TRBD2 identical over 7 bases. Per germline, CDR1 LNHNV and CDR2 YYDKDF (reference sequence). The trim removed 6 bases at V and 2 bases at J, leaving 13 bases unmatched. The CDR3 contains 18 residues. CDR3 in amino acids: CATRDLGGARAGANVLTF. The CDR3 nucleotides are TGTGCCACCAGGGACTTGGGAGGGGCGCGGGCTGGGGCCAACGTCCTGACTTTC.

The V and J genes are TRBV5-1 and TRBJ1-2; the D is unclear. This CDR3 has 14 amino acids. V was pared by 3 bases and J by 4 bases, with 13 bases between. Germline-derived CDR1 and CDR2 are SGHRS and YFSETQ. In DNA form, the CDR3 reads TGCGCCAGCAGCTCGGATATCCCGGGCTATGGCTACACCTTC. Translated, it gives CASSSDIPGYGYTF.

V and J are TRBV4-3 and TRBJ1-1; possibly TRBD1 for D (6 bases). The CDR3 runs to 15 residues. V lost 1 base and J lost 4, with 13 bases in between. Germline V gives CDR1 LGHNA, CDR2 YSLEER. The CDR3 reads CASSQGHREGTEAFF. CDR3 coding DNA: TGCGCCAGCAGCCAAGGTCACAGGGAGGGCACTGAAGCTTTCTTT.

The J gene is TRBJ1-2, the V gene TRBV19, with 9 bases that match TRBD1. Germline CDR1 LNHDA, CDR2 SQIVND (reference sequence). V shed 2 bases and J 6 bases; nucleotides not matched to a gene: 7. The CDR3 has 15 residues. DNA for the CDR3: TGTGCCAGTAGTATACAACAGGGGGCAAGGGATGGCTACACCTTC. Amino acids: CASSIQQGARDGYTF. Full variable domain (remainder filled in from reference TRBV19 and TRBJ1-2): DGGITQSPKYLFRKEGQNVTLSCEQNLNHDAMYWYRQDPGQGLRLIYYSQIVNDFQKGDIAEGYSVSREKKESFPLTVTSAQKNPTAFYLCASSIQQGARDGYTFGSGTRLTVV.

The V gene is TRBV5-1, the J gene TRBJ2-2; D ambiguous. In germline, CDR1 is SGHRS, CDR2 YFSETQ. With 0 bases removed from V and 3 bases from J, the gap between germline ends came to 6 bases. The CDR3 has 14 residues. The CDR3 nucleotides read TGCGCCAGCAGCTTGGACAGACACACCGGGGAGCTGTTTTTT. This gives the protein CASSLDRHTGELFF.

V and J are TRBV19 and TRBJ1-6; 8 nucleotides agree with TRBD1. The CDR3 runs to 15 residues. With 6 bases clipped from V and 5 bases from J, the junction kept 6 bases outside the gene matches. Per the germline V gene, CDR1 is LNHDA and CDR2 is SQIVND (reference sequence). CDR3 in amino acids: CASRGQGGDNSPLHF. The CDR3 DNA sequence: TGTGCCAGTAGAGGACAGGGAGGGGATAATTCACCCCTCCACTTT.

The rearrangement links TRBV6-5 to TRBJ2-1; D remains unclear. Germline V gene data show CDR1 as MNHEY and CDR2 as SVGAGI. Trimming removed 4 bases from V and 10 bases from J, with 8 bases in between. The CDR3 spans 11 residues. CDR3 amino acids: CASSSVLEQFF. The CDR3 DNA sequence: TGTGCCAGCAGTTCGGTGCTGGAGCAGTTCTTC.

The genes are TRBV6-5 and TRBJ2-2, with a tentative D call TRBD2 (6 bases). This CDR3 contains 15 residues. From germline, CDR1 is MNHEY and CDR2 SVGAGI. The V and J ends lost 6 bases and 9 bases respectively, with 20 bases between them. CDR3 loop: CASSPAWGVMRELFF. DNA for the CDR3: TGTGCCAGCAGCCCCGCGTGGGGGGTGATGAGGGAGCTGTTTTTT.

This CDR3 is CASSLEGTPNQPQHF. CDR3 in DNA: TGTGCCAGCAGTTTAGAAGGGACACCTAATCAGCCCCAGCATTTT. The gene calls are TRBV27 and TRBJ1-5; TRBD1 is a possible D gene (6 bases). The V gene lost 2 bases and the J gene lost 4 bases, with 12 bases spanning the gap. The length of the CDR3 is 15 residues. From germline, CDR1 is MNHEY and CDR2 SMNVEV (reference sequence).

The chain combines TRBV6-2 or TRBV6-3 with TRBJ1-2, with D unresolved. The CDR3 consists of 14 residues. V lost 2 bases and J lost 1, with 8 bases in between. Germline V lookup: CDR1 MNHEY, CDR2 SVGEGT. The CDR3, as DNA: TGTGCCAGCAGTTACACAACCCTTAACTATGGCTACACCTTC. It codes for CASSYTTLNYGYTF.

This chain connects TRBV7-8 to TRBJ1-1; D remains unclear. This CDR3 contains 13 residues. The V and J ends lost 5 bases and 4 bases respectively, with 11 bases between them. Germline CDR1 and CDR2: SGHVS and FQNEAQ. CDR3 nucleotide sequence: TGTGCCAGCAGCCACGGAAGAGGCACTGAAGCTTTCTTT. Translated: CASSHGRGTEAFF.

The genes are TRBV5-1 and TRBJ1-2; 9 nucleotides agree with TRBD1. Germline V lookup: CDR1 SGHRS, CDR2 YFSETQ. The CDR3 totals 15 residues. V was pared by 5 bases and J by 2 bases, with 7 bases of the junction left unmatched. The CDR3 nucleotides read TGCGCCAGCAGGTCCAGACAGGGGGTGAACTATGGCTACACCTTC. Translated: CASRSRQGVNYGYTF. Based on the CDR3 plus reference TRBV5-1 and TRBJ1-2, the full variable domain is KAGVTQTPRYLIKTRGQQVTLSCSPISGHRSVSWYQQTPGQGLQFLFEYFSETQRNKGNFPGRFSGRQFSNSRSEMNVSTLELGDSALYLCASRSRQGVNYGYTFGSGTRLTVV.

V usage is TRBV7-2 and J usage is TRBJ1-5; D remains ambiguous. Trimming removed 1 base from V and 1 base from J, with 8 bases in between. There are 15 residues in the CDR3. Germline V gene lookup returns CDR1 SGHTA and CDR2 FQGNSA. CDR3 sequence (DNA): TGTGCCAGCAGCTTAGATGGGCGAAGCAATCAGCCCCAGCATTTT. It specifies CASSLDGRSNQPQHF.

The CDR3 coding sequence is TGTGCCAGCAGCGGGCGGGGGCGCAGATCTTTCTCGTCCTACGAGCAGTACTTC. Translated, it gives CASSGRGRRSFSSYEQYF. The chain employs TRBV3-1 (or the pseudogene TRBV3-2) and TRBJ2-7; perhaps TRBD2 as D (7 bases). Trimming removed 5 bases at V and 1 base at J, with 24 bases between. The germline V gene has CDR1 LGHDT and CDR2 YNNKEL (reference sequence). The length of the CDR3 is 18 residues.

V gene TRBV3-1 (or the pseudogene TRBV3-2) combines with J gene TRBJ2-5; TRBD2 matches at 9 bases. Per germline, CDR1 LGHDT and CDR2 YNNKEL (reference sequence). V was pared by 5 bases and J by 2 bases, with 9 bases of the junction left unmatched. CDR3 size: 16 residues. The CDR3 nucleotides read TGTGCCAGCAGCTCCCCCGTCCTAGCGGGGCAAGAGACCCAGTACTTC. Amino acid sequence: CASSSPVLAGQETQYF.

CDR3 in amino acids: CATSSSPGQFSGNTIYF. DNA for the CDR3: TGTGCCACCAGCTCCTCGCCGGGACAGTTCTCTGGAAACACCATATATTTT. This rearrangement joins TRBV15 to TRBJ1-3; 7 positions match TRBD1. Germline V gives CDR1 LNHNV, CDR2 YYDKDF (reference sequence). This CDR3 comprises 17 residues. After removal of 5 bases from V and 0 bases from J, the junction contained 10 bases not matched to a gene.

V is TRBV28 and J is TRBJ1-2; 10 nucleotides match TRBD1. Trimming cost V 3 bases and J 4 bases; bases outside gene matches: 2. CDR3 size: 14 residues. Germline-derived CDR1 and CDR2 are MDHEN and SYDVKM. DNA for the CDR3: TGTGCCAGCAGTTTTGGGACAGGGGCCTATGGCTACACCTTC. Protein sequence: CASSFGTGAYGYTF.

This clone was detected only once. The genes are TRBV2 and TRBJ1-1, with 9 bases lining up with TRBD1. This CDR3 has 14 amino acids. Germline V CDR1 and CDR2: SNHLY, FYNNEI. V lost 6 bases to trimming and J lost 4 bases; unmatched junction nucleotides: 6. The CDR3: CASRGTGWGTEAFF. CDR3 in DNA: TGTGCCAGCAGGGGGACAGGGTGGGGCACTGAAGCTTTCTTT.

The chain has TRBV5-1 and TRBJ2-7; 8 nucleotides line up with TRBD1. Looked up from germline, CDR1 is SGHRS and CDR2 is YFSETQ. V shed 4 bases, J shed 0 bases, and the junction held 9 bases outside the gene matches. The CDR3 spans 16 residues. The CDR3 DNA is TGCGCCAGCAGCCCTGGACAGGGTTCGAGCTCCTACGAGCAGTACTTC. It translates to CASSPGQGSSSYEQYF.

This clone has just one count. CDR3 bases: TGTGCCATCAGTGAGTCAGGGCGGGGGGGCACAGATACGCAGTATTTT. Translation gives CAISESGRGGTDTQYF. The rearrangement links TRBV10-3 to TRBJ2-3; 8 bases match TRBD2. Trimming took 0 bases from V and 1 from J; bases not matched to a gene: 3. The CDR3 extends over 16 amino acids. Looked up from germline, CDR1 is ENHRY and CDR2 is SYGVKD.

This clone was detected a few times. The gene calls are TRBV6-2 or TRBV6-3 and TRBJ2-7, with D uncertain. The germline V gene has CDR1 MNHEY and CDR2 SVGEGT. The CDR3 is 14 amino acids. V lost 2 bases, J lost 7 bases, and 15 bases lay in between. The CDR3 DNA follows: TGTGCCAGCAGTTACCTCAGGTCGGCTGGGGAGCAGTACTTC. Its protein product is CASSYLRSAGEQYF.

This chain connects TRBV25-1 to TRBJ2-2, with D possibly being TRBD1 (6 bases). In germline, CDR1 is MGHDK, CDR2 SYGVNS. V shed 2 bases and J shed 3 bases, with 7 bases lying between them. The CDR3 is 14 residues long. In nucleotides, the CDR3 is TGTGCCAGCAGTGAACAGGGGTACACCGGGGAGCTGTTTTTT. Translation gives CASSEQGYTGELFF. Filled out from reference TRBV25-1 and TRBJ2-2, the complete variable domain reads EADIYQTPRYLVIGTGKKITLECSQTMGHDKMYWYQQDPGMELHLIHYSYGVNSTEKGDLSSESTVSRIRTEHFPLTLESARPSHTSQYLCASSEQGYTGELFFGEGSRLTVL.